This T cell receptor (beta chain) was obtained from a study of shared clonotypes between healthy human individuals. The wider study: Ranging from 18 to 49 in age, donors were two women and a few men.

The germline gives CDR1 SGHDN, CDR2 FVKESK. V lost 4 bases to trimming and J lost 5 bases, with 21 bases between them. The CDR3 covers 16 residues. Whole-study findings and limits: Clonotypes not shared had lower generation probabilities than those common to all four donors. At large depth, rarefaction still showed sorted-subset sequencing to be incomplete.

Sequenced by immunoSEQ multiplex PCR; TCRdb stores in-frame clones only, minus some. The sample records about 1.1 million clones, approximately 80% being singletons. As to this clone: Its specificity is unknown.

The rearrangement joins TRBV14 to TRBJ2-7; D call uncertain. The sequencing sample was made of memory CD4+ T cells from PBMCs. Noted subset: CD45RA-negative fraction. The clonotype was recovered from a man aged 18 to 30 in good health. Some clones in this sample may be carry-over from other donors' samples. The CDR3 reads CASSPFRASLSDEQYF. CDR3 nucleotide sequence: TGTGCCAGCAGCCCCTTCAGAGCCTCCCTTTCCGACGAGCAGTACTTC.